This T cell receptor (beta chain) was sequenced during a study of control samples from healthy donors and cancer patients. V lost 0 bases and J 6 bases, leaving 14 bases between the germline ends. This CDR3 comprises 16 residues. Germline V gene sequence: CDR1 MGHRA, CDR2 YSYEKL. The data were produced by immunoSEQ multiplex PCR, yet TCRdb's version contains in-frame clones alone and is incomplete. The data contain about 100,000 clones, about 90% of them singletons. This TCR was recovered from a woman between 50 and 59 years old in good health. The chain recombines TRBV4-1 with TRBJ1-4, with a weak D call TRBD1 (5 bases). The sample consisted of blood. This CDR3 reads CASSQDIGREYEKLFF. In nucleotides, the CDR3 is TGCGCCAGCAGCCAAGACATCGGCAGGGAATATGAAAAACTGTTTTTT.